What follows describes a single TCR beta chain. The sample is drawn from a study of patients and donors after allogeneic stem cell transplantation. From the RT-PCR reads, TCRdb called clonotypes with MiXCR, one entry per CDR3 protein. The data show some 960,000 distinct CDR3 sequences, with roughly 18% seen just once and around 5.5% held by the top ten. The V gene lost 1 base and the J gene lost 0 bases, with 6 bases spanning the gap. CDR3 length: 14 amino acids. CDR1 and CDR2 (germline): DFQATT, SNEGSKA (reference sequence). This receptor was taken from a human donor who was either an allogeneic HSCT recipient or a stem cell or donor lymphocyte infusion donor (not recorded which). It is not recorded whose cells these are; they may come from a transplant donor. The sample was blood, either unsorted or a sorted T cell fraction (not recorded which). V is TRBV20-1 and J is TRBJ2-2; weak D call: TRBD2 (6 bases). The CDR3 spells CSARGEANTGELFF. CDR3 DNA: TGCAGTGCTAGAGGGGAGGCGAACACCGGGGAGCTGTTTTTT.